What follows are 13 T cell receptor beta chains derived from one specimen sequenced in a study of shared T cell receptors in the human thymus. The method was immunoSEQ multiplex PCR; TCRdb's version includes in-frame clones alone and lacks a portion of them. The table has just under 550,000 clones, around 82% seen once. The data also belong to a second study, concerning human thymus T cells.

Sequencing used thymocytes. These receptors originate from a boy less than two years old with a congenital heart defect.

This clone was observed a few times. V is TRBV28 and J is TRBJ1-1; a possible D gene is TRBD1 (5 bases). The CDR3 covers 15 residues. Looked up from germline, CDR1 is MDHEN and CDR2 is SYDVKM. With 1 base removed from V and 1 base from J, the gap between germline ends came to 10 bases. The CDR3 region is CASSLFQGRNTEAFF. The CDR3 region has the DNA TGTGCCAGCAGTTTATTCCAGGGTCGGAACACTGAAGCTTTCTTT.

V and J are TRBV7-2 and TRBJ1-2; 7 bases are a match to TRBD1. The V gene end was trimmed by 2 bases and the J gene end by 1 base; junction bases not matched to a gene: 7. Germline CDR1 reads SGHTA; CDR2 reads FQGNSA. This CDR3 contains 16 residues. The CDR3 is CASSLTTGQLNYGYTF. CDR3 in DNA: TGTGCCAGCAGCTTAACGACAGGGCAGCTTAACTATGGCTACACCTTC.

The chain uses TRBV7-2 and TRBJ2-7, with unresolved D. Trimming stripped 1 base from V and 3 bases from J, with 16 bases between. The CDR3 contains 16 residues. Germline lookup yields CDR1 SGHTA and CDR2 FQGNSA. The CDR3 coding sequence is TGTGCCAGCAGCTTAGTACTCGTTTCCTCTTACTACGAGCAGTACTTC. As protein: CASSLVLVSSYYEQYF. Full variable domain (remainder filled in from reference TRBV7-2 and TRBJ2-7): GAGVSQSPSNKVTEKGKDVELRCDPISGHTALYWYRQSLGQGLEFLIYFQGNSAPDKSGLPSDRFSAERTGGSVSTLTIQRTQQEDSAVYLCASSLVLVSSYYEQYFGPGTRLTVT.

The chain carries TRBV7-9 and TRBJ2-7, with TRBD1 matching 12 bases. Per the germline V gene, CDR1 is SEHNR and CDR2 is FQNEAQ (reference sequence). V gave up 4 bases and J gave up 8 bases; unmatched junction bases: 6. The CDR3 loop spans 14 amino acids. DNA for the CDR3: TGTGCCAGCAGCTCAACCGGGACAGGGGGCAAGCAGTACTTC. It is translated as CASSSTGTGGKQYF. Based on the CDR3 plus reference TRBV7-9 and TRBJ2-7, the full variable domain is DTGVSQNPRHKITKRGQNVTFRCDPISEHNRLYWYRQTLGQGPEFLTYFQNEAQLEKSRLLSDRFSAERPKGSFSTLEIQRTEQGDSAMYLCASSSTGTGGKQYFGPGTRLTVT.

J is TRBJ2-5 and V is TRBV25-1; D is possibly TRBD1 (6 bases). Germline V CDR1 and CDR2: MGHDK, SYGVNS. This CDR3 is built from 14 residues. The V end lost 6 bases, the J end lost 4 bases, and 15 bases lay between the germline ends. CDR3 DNA sequence: TGTGCCAGCAGCCCCTGGACAGCCCCAGAGACCCAGTACTTC. Translating gives CASSPWTAPETQYF.

CDR3 sequence: CSVPGQGYTEAFF. CDR3 coding DNA: TGCAGCGTTCCAGGACAGGGGTACACTGAAGCTTTCTTT. The V call is TRBV29-1, the J call TRBJ1-1; 9 bases map to TRBD1. This CDR3 region has 13 residues. Looked up from germline, CDR1 is SQVTM and CDR2 is ANQGSEA. After removal of 5 bases from V and 3 bases from J, the junction contained 4 bases not matched to a gene.

This clone was observed a single time. The CDR3 loop reads CASSLLATTDTQYF. The CDR3 DNA reads TGTGCCAGCAGCCTCCTAGCGACCACAGATACGCAGTATTTT. This rearrangement joins TRBV7-2 to TRBJ2-3, with a possible D match to TRBD2 (6 bases). Trimming took off 5 bases at V and 2 bases at J, with 11 bases between the two ends. Germline CDR1 reads SGHTA; CDR2 reads FQGNSA. This CDR3 is built from 14 residues.

This chain connects TRBV10-2 to TRBJ2-7; 8 positions agree with TRBD1. The germline CDR1 and CDR2 sequences are WSHSY and SAAADI. The CDR3 totals 12 residues. J was trimmed by 6 bases and V by 6 bases; bases with no gene match: 4. CDR3 DNA sequence: TGCGCCAGCAGCAGGGGGCGCCTCGAGCAGTACTTC. This sequence encodes CASSRGRLEQYF.

V and J are TRBV7-2 and TRBJ2-7, with 15 bases identical to TRBD2. The CDR3 covers 16 residues. V was clipped by 3 bases and J by 6 bases; unmatched bases: 6. Per germline, CDR1 SGHTA and CDR2 FQGNSA. CDR3 protein: CASSLGLAGGNGEQYF. In DNA form, the CDR3 reads TGTGCCAGCAGCTTGGGACTAGCGGGAGGAAACGGCGAGCAGTACTTC. Together with reference TRBV7-2 and TRBJ2-7, the CDR3 gives the full variable domain: GAGVSQSPSNKVTEKGKDVELRCDPISGHTALYWYRQSLGQGLEFLIYFQGNSAPDKSGLPSDRFSAERTGGSVSTLTIQRTQQEDSAVYLCASSLGLAGGNGEQYFGPGTRLTVT.

The V gene is TRBV2, the J gene TRBJ1-4; D ambiguous. The CDR3 extends over 16 amino acids. From germline, CDR1 is SNHLY and CDR2 FYNNEI. V was pared by 6 bases and J by 8 bases, with 22 bases between. For the CDR3, the DNA is TGTGCCAGCAGCCCTTCCCGGGGAATAGTGGAGGAAAAACTGTTTTTT. Translation: CASSPSRGIVEEKLFF.

The chain uses TRBV4-3 and TRBJ2-5, with a tentative D call TRBD2 (6 bases). CDR1 and CDR2 from the germline V gene are LGHNA and YSLEER. V was trimmed by 4 bases and J by 5 bases, leaving 17 bases between them. The CDR3 consists of 15 residues. The CDR3 protein is CASSPTLLATETQYF. Written as DNA, the CDR3 is TGCGCCAGCAGCCCGACATTACTAGCTACCGAGACCCAGTACTTC.

The rearrangement uses TRBV19 and TRBJ1-6; the D gene is possibly TRBD1 (6 bases). V lost 4 bases, J lost 8 bases, and 9 bases lay in between. The CDR3 is 13 residues long. Germline CDR1 and CDR2: LNHDA and SQIVND (reference sequence). The CDR3 DNA reads as TGTGCCAGTAGTAGGTCAGGGGATTCACCCCTCCACTTT. Its protein is CASSRSGDSPLHF. The whole variable domain, filled in from reference TRBV19 and TRBJ1-6, reads DGGITQSPKYLFRKEGQNVTLSCEQNLNHDAMYWYRQDPGQGLRLIYYSQIVNDFQKGDIAEGYSVSREKKESFPLTVTSAQKNPTAFYLCASSRSGDSPLHFGNGTRLTVT.

This clone came up once. The gene calls are TRBV5-4 and TRBJ2-1; 12 nucleotides align to TRBD2. The V and J ends lost 3 bases and 7 bases, in that order; junction bases with no gene match: 8. This CDR3 has 16 amino acids. Looked up from germline, CDR1 is SGHNT and CDR2 is YYREEE (reference sequence). The DNA of the CDR3 is TGTGCCAGCAGCTCCCGACTAGCGGGAGTTCGAAATGAGCAGTTCTTC. It codes for CASSSRLAGVRNEQFF.